The rows below give T cell receptor beta chains drawn from one sample of a study of OX40 agonist ivuxolimab in advanced cancers. The table came from immunoSEQ multiplex PCR; TCRdb's copy has only in-frame clones and leaves some out. The sample shows around 76,000 clones, roughly 90% of them seen only once. The sample here was CD4+ or CD8+ T cells sorted from blood, taken in a trial of the OX40 agonist ivuxolimab. The receptor set was obtained from an adult with an advanced solid tumor such as melanoma, head and neck, liver or kidney cancer. Both conserved end residues are part of each CDR3. Each record gives: D gene, J gene, clone size, V gene, CDR3 DNA, CDR3 protein. A D gene is named only where the DNA matches it firmly. Expanded clones get a size class; other rows say once, few or many, or leave the size out.

>TRBD1|TRBJ2-5|NA|TRBV6-1
TGTGCCAGCGGCCTAGGACAGGTTTATTGGGAGACCCAGTACTTC
CASGLGQVYWETQYF
>NA|TRBJ1-2|few|TRBV6-5
TGTGCCAGCAAACGTAGGAACTATGGCTACACCTTC
CASKRRNYGYTF
>NA|TRBJ2-5|once|TRBV28
TGTGCCAGCAGTTTATCAGGGTGGGGGACATCGAATATCCAGTACTTC
CASSLSGWGTSNIQYF
>NA|TRBJ1-4|NA|TRBV6-1
TGTGCCAGCAGGACTAGTACGGTGTGGGAAAAACTGTTTTTT
CASRTSTVWEKLFF
>NA|TRBJ1-1|NA|TRBV2
TGTGCCAGCAGGCCCTCGATTTTTGGCCCTAAGAGCACTGAAGCTTTCTTT
CASRPSIFGPKSTEAFF
>TRBD1|TRBJ1-2|NA|TRBV29-1
TGCAGCGTATATTCCGGGACAGTTAACTATGGCTACACCTTC
CSVYSGTVNYGYTF
>NA|TRBJ2-3|NA|TRBV5-1
TGCGCCAGCAGCTTGAGGACAGCAAGATTTAGCACAGATACGCAGTATTTT
CASSLRTARFSTDTQYF
>NA|TRBJ2-7|NA|TRBV7-9
TGTGCCAGCAGCTACCTGGGATCCGGCGAGCAGTACTTC
CASSYLGSGEQYF
>NA|TRBJ1-1|NA|TRBV6-1
TGTGCCAGCAGACCTACCACGAACACTGAAGCTTTCTTT
CASRPTTNTEAFF
>NA|TRBJ1-6|NA|TRBV6-1
TGTGCCTGCTTTCAAGAGTTTGGTTCACCCCTCCACTTT
CACFQEFGSPLHF
>TRBD1|TRBJ1-2|NA|TRBV19
TGTGCCAGTAGGGACCCTAACAGGGGGCGCAGAGATGGCTACACCTTC
CASRDPNRGRRDGYTF
>NA|TRBJ2-2|once|TRBV5-1
TGCGCCAGCAGCGCCGGGCGGGGCTTGTATACCGGGGAGCTGTTTTTT
CASSAGRGLYTGELFF
>NA|TRBJ2-7|NA|TRBV6-1
TGTGCCAGCAGAACTTGGACTGGACGAACCTACGAGCAGTACTTC
CASRTWTGRTYEQYF
>TRBD1|TRBJ1-1|NA|TRBV10-1
TGCGCCAGCAGGAGGGGGCCTGATAAAATGAACACTGAAGCTTTCTTT
CASRRGPDKMNTEAFF
>TRBD1|TRBJ1-3|NA|TRBV28
TGTGCCAGCAGTTTACGGGACAGAAAAAGCTCTGGAAACACCATATATTTT
CASSLRDRKSSGNTIYF
>NA|TRBJ2-5|NA|TRBV7-6
TGTGCCAGCAGCATCACCGGCCCACCGGGGGAGACCCAGTACTTC
CASSITGPPGETQYF
>TRBD2|TRBJ2-7|NA|TRBV6-1
TGTGCCAGCAGCCCAGCGGGGGCTAACTACGAGCAGTACTTC
CASSPAGANYEQYF
>NA|TRBJ2-7|NA|TRBV6-1
TGTGCCAGCAGTGAGTCAATGTGGGCCCGTGACTACGAGCAGTACTTC
CASSESMWARDYEQYF
>TRBD2|TRBJ2-7|NA|TRBV6-5
TGTGCCAGCAGTTTCTACGGGACTAGCGGCTACGAGCAGTACTTC
CASSFYGTSGYEQYF
>NA|TRBJ2-7|NA|TRBV7-9
TGTGCCAGCAGCTCGAACTACGAGCAGTACTTC
CASSSNYEQYF
>TRBD2|TRBJ2-1|NA|TRBV28
TGTGCCAGCAGTTTTCCGAAGGGGAGGGAACACAATGAGCAGTTCTTC
CASSFPKGREHNEQFF
>NA|TRBJ2-7|NA|TRBV6-6
TGTGCCAGCAGTTACTGGGACGCCTCCTACGAGCAGTACTTC
CASSYWDASYEQYF
>NA|TRBJ2-6|NA|TRBV9
TGTGCCAGCAGCCTCCTGGGCTCTGGGGCCAACGTCCTGACTTTC
CASSLLGSGANVLTF
>TRBD1|TRBJ2-7|NA|TRBV5-4
TGTGCCAGCAGCTGGGTTCCGGGGACAGGGTCCTACGAGCAGTACTTC
CASSWVPGTGSYEQYF
>NA|TRBJ2-3|NA|TRBV5-1
TGCGCCAGCAGCTCGGACTGGACAGATACGCAGTATTTT
CASSSDWTDTQYF
>NA|TRBJ2-3|NA|TRBV18
TGTGCCAGCTCGCCCACCGGGAGCACAGATACGCAGTATTTT
CASSPTGSTDTQYF
>NA|TRBJ1-3|once|TRBV28
TGTGCCAGCACTAACCCCAGTGGGACTGGAAACACCATATATTTT
CASTNPSGTGNTIYF
>NA|TRBJ1-2|once|TRBV28
TGTGCCAGCAGTTTATTGGGGGACTGGGGCTATGGCTACACCTTC
CASSLLGDWGYGYTF
>NA|TRBJ1-3|NA|TRBV29-1
TGCAGCGTTATCACAGGGTACAGAGACACCATATATTTT
CSVITGYRDTIYF
>TRBD1|TRBJ1-5|NA|TRBV18
TGTGCCAGCTCACGGGAACAGGGGCGGAATCAGCCCCAGCATTTT
CASSREQGRNQPQHF
>NA|TRBJ1-4|once|TRBV7-9
TGTGCCAGCAGCTTAGCGCTCAGGGGCCCAACTAATGAAAAACTGTTTTTT
CASSLALRGPTNEKLFF
>TRBD2|TRBJ2-1|NA|TRBV11-2
TGTGCCAGCAGCTTATTATTAGCGGGAGAGGAGCAGTTCTTC
CASSLLLAGEEQFF